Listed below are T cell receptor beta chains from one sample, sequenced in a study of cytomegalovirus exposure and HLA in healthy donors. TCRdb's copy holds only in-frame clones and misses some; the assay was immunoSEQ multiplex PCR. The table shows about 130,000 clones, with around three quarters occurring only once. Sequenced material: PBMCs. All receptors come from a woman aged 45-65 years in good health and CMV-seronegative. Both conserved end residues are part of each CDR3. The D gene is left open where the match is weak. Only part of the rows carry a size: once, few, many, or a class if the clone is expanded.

CDR3 protein: CASSQDLQVDDGYTF; CDR3 DNA: TGTGCCAGCAGCCAAGATCTGCAGGTTGACGATGGCTACACCTTC; clone size: -; J gene: TRBJ1-2; CDR3 length: 15; D gene: -; V gene: TRBV4-2
CDR3 protein: CASSIRLAGGPSQETQYF; CDR3 DNA: TGTGCCAGTAGTATTCGACTAGCGGGAGGGCCCTCCCAAGAGACCCAGTACTTC; clone size: -; J gene: TRBJ2-5; CDR3 length: 18; D gene: TRBD2; V gene: TRBV19
CDR3 protein: CASSVFTGAEGYGYTF; CDR3 DNA: TGTGCCAGCAGTGTCTTCACAGGGGCGGAGGGATATGGCTACACCTTC; clone size: -; J gene: TRBJ1-2; CDR3 length: 16; D gene: TRBD1; V gene: TRBV6-1
CDR3 protein: CASSNPGQLVNTEAFF; CDR3 DNA: TGTGCCAGTAGTAACCCCGGACAGCTCGTGAACACTGAAGCTTTCTTT; clone size: -; J gene: TRBJ1-1; CDR3 length: 16; D gene: -; V gene: TRBV19
CDR3 protein: CASSPDIPGNEQFF; CDR3 DNA: TGTGCCAGCAGCCCGGACATCCCAGGCAATGAGCAGTTCTTC; clone size: -; J gene: TRBJ2-1; CDR3 length: 14; D gene: -; V gene: TRBV6-5
CDR3 protein: CASSLLDREEQYF; CDR3 DNA: TGTGCCAGCAGCTTACTTGACAGGGAAGAGCAGTACTTC; clone size: -; J gene: TRBJ2-7; CDR3 length: 13; D gene: TRBD1; V gene: TRBV11-1
CDR3 protein: CSVLPTGVNQPQHF; CDR3 DNA: TGCAGCGTTTTACCGACAGGAGTAAATCAGCCCCAGCATTTT; clone size: -; J gene: TRBJ1-5; CDR3 length: 14; D gene: -; V gene: TRBV29-1
CDR3 protein: CASSFRGGLTGELFF; CDR3 DNA: TGTGCCAGCAGCTTCCGGGGTGGGTTGACCGGGGAGCTGTTTTTT; clone size: -; J gene: TRBJ2-2; CDR3 length: 15; D gene: -; V gene: TRBV7-9
CDR3 protein: CASSLGTGGTYEQYF; CDR3 DNA: TGCGCCAGCAGCTTGGGGACAGGGGGGACCTACGAGCAGTACTTC; clone size: -; J gene: TRBJ2-7; CDR3 length: 15; D gene: TRBD1; V gene: TRBV5-1
CDR3 protein: CASRPIGTENTEAFF; CDR3 DNA: TGTGCCAGCAGGCCTATCGGGACAGAGAACACTGAAGCTTTCTTT; clone size: -; J gene: TRBJ1-1; CDR3 length: 15; D gene: TRBD1; V gene: TRBV28
CDR3 protein: CASSLGSMDRVYGYTF; CDR3 DNA: TGTGCCAGCAGCTTAGGATCAATGGACAGGGTCTATGGCTACACCTTC; clone size: -; J gene: TRBJ1-2; CDR3 length: 16; D gene: TRBD1; V gene: TRBV7-9
CDR3 protein: CASSPDGLDYNEQFF; CDR3 DNA: TGCGCCAGCAGCCCAGATGGACTGGATTACAATGAGCAGTTCTTC; clone size: -; J gene: TRBJ2-1; CDR3 length: 15; D gene: -; V gene: TRBV5-1
CDR3 protein: CAWSGTGGYGNYGYTF; CDR3 DNA: TGTGCCTGGAGTGGGACAGGGGGCTATGGTAACTATGGCTACACCTTC; clone size: once; J gene: TRBJ1-2; CDR3 length: 16; D gene: TRBD1; V gene: TRBV30
CDR3 protein: CSASNNEQFF; CDR3 DNA: TGCAGCGCTAGCAACAATGAGCAGTTCTTC; clone size: -; J gene: TRBJ2-1; CDR3 length: 10; D gene: -; V gene: TRBV29-1
CDR3 protein: CSVVAELSTDTQYF; CDR3 DNA: TGCAGCGTTGTAGCAGAGCTCAGCACAGATACGCAGTATTTT; clone size: -; J gene: TRBJ2-3; CDR3 length: 14; D gene: -; V gene: TRBV29-1
CDR3 protein: CASSQVSEVTDTQYF; CDR3 DNA: TGTGCCAGCAGCCAAGTTTCAGAGGTCACAGATACGCAGTATTTT; clone size: -; J gene: TRBJ2-3; CDR3 length: 15; D gene: -; V gene: TRBV7-9
CDR3 protein: CASTAINYGYTF; CDR3 DNA: TGTGCCAGCACCGCGATTAACTATGGCTACACCTTC; clone size: once; J gene: TRBJ1-2; CDR3 length: 12; D gene: -; V gene: TRBV28
CDR3 protein: CASSETGFGYGYTF; CDR3 DNA: TGTGCCAGCAGTGAAACAGGGTTTGGCTATGGCTACACCTTC; clone size: -; J gene: TRBJ1-2; CDR3 length: 14; D gene: -; V gene: TRBV6-1
CDR3 protein: CASSVSGAEGNEQFF; CDR3 DNA: TGTGCCAGCAGCGTTAGCGGGGCGGAGGGCAATGAGCAGTTCTTC; clone size: -; J gene: TRBJ2-1; CDR3 length: 15; D gene: TRBD2; V gene: TRBV9
CDR3 protein: CASSGGASWETQYF; CDR3 DNA: TGTGCCAGCAGCGGTGGGGCCTCCTGGGAGACCCAGTACTTC; clone size: -; J gene: TRBJ2-5; CDR3 length: 14; D gene: -; V gene: TRBV7-3
CDR3 protein: CASSFDSATEAFF; CDR3 DNA: TGTGCCAGCAGTTTTGACAGCGCCACTGAAGCTTTCTTT; clone size: once; J gene: TRBJ1-1; CDR3 length: 13; D gene: -; V gene: TRBV28
CDR3 protein: CASSHGLVARTDTQYF; CDR3 DNA: TGCGCCAGCAGCCACGGACTAGTGGCCCGCACAGATACGCAGTATTTT; clone size: few; J gene: TRBJ2-3; CDR3 length: 16; D gene: TRBD2; V gene: TRBV4-3
CDR3 protein: CASSLVTVPNTGELFF; CDR3 DNA: TGTGCCAGCAGCTTAGTTACAGTACCGAACACCGGGGAGCTGTTTTTT; clone size: -; J gene: TRBJ2-2; CDR3 length: 16; D gene: -; V gene: TRBV11-2